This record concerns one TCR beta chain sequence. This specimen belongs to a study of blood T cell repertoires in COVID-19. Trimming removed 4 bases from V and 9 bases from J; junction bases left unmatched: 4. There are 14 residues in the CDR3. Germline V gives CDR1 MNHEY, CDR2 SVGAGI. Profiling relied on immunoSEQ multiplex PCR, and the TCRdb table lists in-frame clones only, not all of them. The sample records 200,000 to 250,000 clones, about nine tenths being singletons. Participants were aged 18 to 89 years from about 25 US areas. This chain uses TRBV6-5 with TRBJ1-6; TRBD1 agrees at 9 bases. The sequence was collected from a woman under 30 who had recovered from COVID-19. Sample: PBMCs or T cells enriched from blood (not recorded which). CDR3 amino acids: CASSSQGASSPLHF. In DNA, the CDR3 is TGTGCCAGCAGTTCACAGGGGGCTTCTTCACCCCTCCACTTT.